A selection of T cell receptor beta chains follows, all from one sample in a study of T cell responses to AZD1222 COVID-19 vaccine. Assay: immunoSEQ multiplex PCR; the TCRdb copy retains only in-frame clones and omits some. The profile covers about 120,000 clones, with over 85% appearing a single time and 8.4% taken by the ten largest. Sequenced here: peripheral blood, sampled on day 0 of AZD1222 vaccination. The receptors originated from an adult in good health. Each CDR3 is given with its conserved first and last residue. A D gene is named only where the DNA matches it firmly.

TRBJ1-2 TRBV13 NA CASSRNRESNYGYTF TGTGCCAGCAGCCGCAACAGGGAGTCGAACTATGGCTACACCTTC
TRBJ2-7 TRBV6-5 NA CASSYSTGEQYF TGTGCCAGCAGTTACTCCACCGGGGAGCAGTACTTC
TRBJ1-1 TRBV7-3 TRBD1 CASSLVPLGQGAREAFF TGTGCCAGCAGCTTAGTACCCCTGGGACAGGGGGCGCGGGAAGCTTTCTTT
TRBJ1-6 TRBV7-9 NA CASSPGVETPLHF TGTGCCAGCAGCCCTGGGGTTGAAACACCCCTCCACTTT
TRBJ1-1 TRBV18 NA CASSPPERGQAFF TGTGCCAGCTCACCACCGGAGAGAGGGCAAGCTTTCTTT
TRBJ2-7 TRBV30 NA CAWRLEATYEQYF TGTGCCTGGAGGCTGGAGGCCACCTACGAGCAGTACTTC
TRBJ1-1 TRBV27 NA CASSPHLNTEAFF TGTGCCAGCAGCCCCCACTTGAACACTGAAGCTTTCTTT
TRBJ2-5 TRBV5-1 NA CASSLGPLGGETQYF TGCGCCAGCAGCTTGGGTCCACTCGGGGGCGAGACCCAGTACTTC
TRBJ2-7 TRBV27 NA CASSLSGRHEQYF TGTGCCAGCAGTTTATCAGGCAGGCACGAGCAGTACTTC
TRBJ1-2 TRBV10-3 TRBD1 CAISERGDSTNYGYTF TGTGCCATCAGTGAGAGGGGGGACAGCACTAACTATGGCTACACCTTC
TRBJ1-1 TRBV7-3 NA CASSLSGLGNTEAFF TGTGCCAGCAGCTTATCGGGATTGGGAAACACTGAAGCTTTCTTT